The source of this TCR beta chain is a study of T cells in Graves' hyperthyroidism and ophthalmopathy. Study information: At initial diagnosis, before any treatment had begun, peripheral blood was obtained.

V lost 5 bases and J lost 5; bases outside the gene matches: 6. The CDR3 runs 15 residues. Amplification of TCR beta CDR3 regions used RNA as the template. An initial round of RT-PCR targeting the TCR CDR3 relied on the HTBI primer set. TCRdb processed the multiplex PCR reads anew with MiXCR; each CDR3 protein has one entry. This sample has 300,000 to 450,000 distinct CDR3 sequences, with 15% to 17% found just once. This clonotype was counted ten times or more. This sequence joins TRBV12-3 or TRBV12-4 and TRBJ2-1; 10 bases map to TRBD2. This sequence originates from a woman younger than 35 with Graves' hyperthyroidism that later progressed to Graves' ophthalmopathy. Sequencing was carried out using blood. The CDR3 coding sequence is TGTGCCAGCAGTCCAGCTAGCGGGAGAAACAATGAGCAGTTCTTC. Its translation: CASSPASGRNNEQFF.